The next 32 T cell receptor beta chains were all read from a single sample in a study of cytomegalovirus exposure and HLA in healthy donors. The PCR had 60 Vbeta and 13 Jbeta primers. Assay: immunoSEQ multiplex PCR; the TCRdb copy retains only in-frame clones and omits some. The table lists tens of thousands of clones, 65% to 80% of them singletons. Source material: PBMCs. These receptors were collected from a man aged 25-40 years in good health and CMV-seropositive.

In nucleotides, the CDR3 is TGTGCCAGCAGCTCCTCGGGCTCTGGAAACACCATATATTTT. As protein: CASSSSGSGNTIYF. The J gene is TRBJ1-3, the V gene TRBV7-9; no clear D. Germline CDR1 reads SEHNR; CDR2 reads FQNEAQ (reference sequence). The length of the CDR3 is 14 residues. The V and J ends lost 4 bases and 0 bases respectively, with 7 bases between them.

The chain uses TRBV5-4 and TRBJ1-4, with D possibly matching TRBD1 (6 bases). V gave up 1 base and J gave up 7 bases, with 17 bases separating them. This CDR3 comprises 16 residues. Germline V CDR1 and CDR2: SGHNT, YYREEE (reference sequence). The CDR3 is CASSLNRRQGGEKLFF. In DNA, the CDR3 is TGTGCCAGCAGCTTGAACCGGCGGCAAGGGGGTGAAAAACTGTTTTTT.

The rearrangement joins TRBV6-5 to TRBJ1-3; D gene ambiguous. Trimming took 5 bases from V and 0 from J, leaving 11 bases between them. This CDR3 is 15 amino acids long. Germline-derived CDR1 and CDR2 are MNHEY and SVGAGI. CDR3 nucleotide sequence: TGTGCCAGCAGTCAGGACGGGAGCTCTGGAAACACCATATATTTT. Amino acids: CASSQDGSSGNTIYF.

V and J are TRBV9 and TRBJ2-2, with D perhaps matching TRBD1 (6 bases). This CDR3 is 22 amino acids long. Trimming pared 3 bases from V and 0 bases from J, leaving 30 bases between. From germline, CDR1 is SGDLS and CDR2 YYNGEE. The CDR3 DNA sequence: TGTGCCAGCAGCGCCTCGTGGGGGATCGAGATCGGGACATCATCGAACACCGGGGAGCTGTTTTTT. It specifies CASSASWGIEIGTSSNTGELFF. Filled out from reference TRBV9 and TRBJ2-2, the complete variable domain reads DSGVTQTPKHLITATGQRVTLRCSPRSGDLSVYWYQQSLDQGLQFLIQYYNGEERAKGNILERFSAQQFPDLHSELNLSSLELGDSALYFCASSASWGIEIGTSSNTGELFFGEGSRLTVL.

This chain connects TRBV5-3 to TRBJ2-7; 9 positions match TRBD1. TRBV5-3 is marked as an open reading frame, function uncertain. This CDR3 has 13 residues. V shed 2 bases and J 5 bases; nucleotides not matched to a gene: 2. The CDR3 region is CARSFWTGDEQYF. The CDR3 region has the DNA TGTGCCAGAAGCTTTTGGACAGGGGACGAGCAGTACTTC.

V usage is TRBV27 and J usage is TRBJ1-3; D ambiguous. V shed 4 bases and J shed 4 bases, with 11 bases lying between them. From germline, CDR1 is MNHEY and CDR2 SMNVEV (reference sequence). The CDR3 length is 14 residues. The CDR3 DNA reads TGTGCCAGCAGTTCTCCAATCAGGGGAAACACCATATATTTT. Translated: CASSSPIRGNTIYF.

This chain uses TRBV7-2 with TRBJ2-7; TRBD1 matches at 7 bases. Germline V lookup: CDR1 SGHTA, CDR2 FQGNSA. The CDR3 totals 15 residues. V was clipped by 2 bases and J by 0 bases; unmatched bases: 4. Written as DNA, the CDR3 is TGTGCCAGCAGCTTATCCGGGACAGTCTCCTACGAGCAGTACTTC. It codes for CASSLSGTVSYEQYF.

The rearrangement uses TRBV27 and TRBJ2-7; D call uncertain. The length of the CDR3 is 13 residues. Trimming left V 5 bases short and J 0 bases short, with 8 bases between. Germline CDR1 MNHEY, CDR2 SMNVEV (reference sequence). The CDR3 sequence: CASSPHNSYEQYF. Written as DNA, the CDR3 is TGTGCCAGCAGTCCCCACAACTCCTACGAGCAGTACTTC.

The DNA of the CDR3 is TGTGCCAGCAGCATACAGGGGAAGCCCCAGCATTTT. It codes for CASSIQGKPQHF. V gene TRBV5-8 combines with J gene TRBJ1-5; 7 positions match TRBD1. The J segment lost 8 bases and the V segment lost 4 bases, leaving 3 bases of the junction unmatched. From germline, CDR1 is SGHTS and CDR2 YDEGEE. There are 12 residues in the CDR3. Full variable domain (missing parts from reference TRBV5-8 and TRBJ1-5): EAGVTQSPTHLIKTRGQQATLRCSPISGHTSVYWYQQALGLGLQFLLWYDEGEERNRGNFPPRFSGRQFPNYSSELNVNALELEDSALYLCASSIQGKPQHFGDGTRLSIL.

The CDR3 protein is CASRPETPYYEQYF. CDR3 bases: TGTGCCAGCAGGCCAGAGACACCTTACTACGAGCAGTACTTC. This chain uses TRBV6-5 with TRBJ2-7, with D unclear. The V end lost 6 bases, the J end lost 3 bases, and 15 bases lay between the germline ends. The CDR3 length is 14 residues. From germline, CDR1 is MNHEY and CDR2 SVGAGI.

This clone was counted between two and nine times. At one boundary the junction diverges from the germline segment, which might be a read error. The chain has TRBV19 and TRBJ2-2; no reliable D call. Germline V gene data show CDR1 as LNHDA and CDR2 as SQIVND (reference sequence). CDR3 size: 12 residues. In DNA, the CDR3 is TGTGCCAGTACGTATAACAGCGGGGAGCTGTTTTTT. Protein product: CASTYNSGELFF.

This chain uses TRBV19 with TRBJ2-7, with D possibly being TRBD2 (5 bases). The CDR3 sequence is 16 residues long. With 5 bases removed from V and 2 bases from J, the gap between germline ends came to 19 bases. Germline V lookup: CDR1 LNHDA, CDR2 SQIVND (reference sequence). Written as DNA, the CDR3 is TGTGCCAGTAGTCCTTACGGGGAGAGATTGACCTACGAGCAGTACTTC. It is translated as CASSPYGERLTYEQYF.

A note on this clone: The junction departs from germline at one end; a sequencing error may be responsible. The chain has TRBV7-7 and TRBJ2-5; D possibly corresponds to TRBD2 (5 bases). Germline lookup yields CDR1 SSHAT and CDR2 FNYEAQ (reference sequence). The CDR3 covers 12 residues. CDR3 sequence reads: CASSPSGETQYF. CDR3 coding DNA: TGTGCTAGCAGCCCCTCGGGGGAGACCCAGTACTTC.

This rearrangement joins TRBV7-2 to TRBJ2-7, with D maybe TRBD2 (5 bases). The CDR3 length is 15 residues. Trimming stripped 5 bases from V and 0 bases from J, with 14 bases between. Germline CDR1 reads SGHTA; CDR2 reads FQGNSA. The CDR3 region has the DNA TGTGCCAGCAGCCTAACGGACTTTACCTCCTACGAGCAGTACTTC. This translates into CASSLTDFTSYEQYF. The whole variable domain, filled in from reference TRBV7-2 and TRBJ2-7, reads GAGVSQSPSNKVTEKGKDVELRCDPISGHTALYWYRQSLGQGLEFLIYFQGNSAPDKSGLPSDRFSAERTGGSVSTLTIQRTQQEDSAVYLCASSLTDFTSYEQYFGPGTRLTVT.

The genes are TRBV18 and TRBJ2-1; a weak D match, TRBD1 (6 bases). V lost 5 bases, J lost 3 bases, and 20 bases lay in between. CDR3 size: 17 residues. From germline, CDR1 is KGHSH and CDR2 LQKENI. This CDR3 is CASSALQGQGLYNEQFF. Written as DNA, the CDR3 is TGTGCCAGCTCAGCCTTACAGGGACAAGGACTCTACAATGAGCAGTTCTTC.

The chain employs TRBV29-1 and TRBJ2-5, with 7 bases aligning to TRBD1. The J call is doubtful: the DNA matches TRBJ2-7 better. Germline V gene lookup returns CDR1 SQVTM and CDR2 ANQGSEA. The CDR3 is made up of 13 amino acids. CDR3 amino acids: CSVENRGSHEQYF. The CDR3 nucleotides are TGCAGCGTTGAGAACAGGGGATCCCACGAGCAGTACTTC.

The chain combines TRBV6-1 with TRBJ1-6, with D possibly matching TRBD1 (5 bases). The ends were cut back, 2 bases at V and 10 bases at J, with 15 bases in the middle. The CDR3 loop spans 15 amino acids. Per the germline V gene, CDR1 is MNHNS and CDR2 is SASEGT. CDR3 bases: TGTGCCAGCAGTGAACAGGGTGGTAGTCGGTCACCCCTCCACTTT. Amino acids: CASSEQGGSRSPLHF.

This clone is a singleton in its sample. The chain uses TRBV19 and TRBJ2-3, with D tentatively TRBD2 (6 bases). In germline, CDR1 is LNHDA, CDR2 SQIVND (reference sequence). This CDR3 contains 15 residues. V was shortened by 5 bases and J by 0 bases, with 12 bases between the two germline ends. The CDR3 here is CASSVDGSSTDTQYF. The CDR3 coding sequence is TGTGCCAGTAGTGTGGACGGGAGTAGCACAGATACGCAGTATTTT.

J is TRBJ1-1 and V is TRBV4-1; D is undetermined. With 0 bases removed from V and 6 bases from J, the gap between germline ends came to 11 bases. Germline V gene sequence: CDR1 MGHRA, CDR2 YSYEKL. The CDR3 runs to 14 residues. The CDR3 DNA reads TGCGCCAGCAGCCAAGATCCCGGGGTCGCTGAAGCTTTCTTT. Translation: CASSQDPGVAEAFF.

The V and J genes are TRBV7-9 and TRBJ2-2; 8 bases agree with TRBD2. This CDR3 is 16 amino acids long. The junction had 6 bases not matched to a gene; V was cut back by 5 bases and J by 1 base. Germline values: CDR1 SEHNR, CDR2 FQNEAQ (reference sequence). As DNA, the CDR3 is TGTGCCAGCAGCCCCCCCGGGGGGGGGAACACCGGGGAGCTGTTTTTT. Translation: CASSPPGGGNTGELFF.

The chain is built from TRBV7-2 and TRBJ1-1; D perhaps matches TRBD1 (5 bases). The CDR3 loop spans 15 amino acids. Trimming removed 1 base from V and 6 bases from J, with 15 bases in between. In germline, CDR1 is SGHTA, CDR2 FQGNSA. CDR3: CASSLVPGIPAEAFF. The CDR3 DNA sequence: TGTGCCAGCAGCTTAGTCCCAGGGATTCCTGCTGAAGCTTTCTTT.

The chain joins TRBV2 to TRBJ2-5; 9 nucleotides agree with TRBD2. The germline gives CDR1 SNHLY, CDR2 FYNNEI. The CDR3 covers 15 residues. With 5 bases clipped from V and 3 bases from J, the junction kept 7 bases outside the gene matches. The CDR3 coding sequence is TGTGCCAGCAGTTCCCCTAGCGGGGCAGAAGAGACCCAGTACTTC. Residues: CASSSPSGAEETQYF. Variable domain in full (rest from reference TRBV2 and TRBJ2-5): EPEVTQTPSHQVTQMGQEVILRCVPISNHLYFYWYRQILGQKVEFLVSFYNNEISEKSEIFDDQFSVERPDGSNFTLKIRSTKLEDSAMYFCASSSPSGAEETQYFGPGTRLLVL.

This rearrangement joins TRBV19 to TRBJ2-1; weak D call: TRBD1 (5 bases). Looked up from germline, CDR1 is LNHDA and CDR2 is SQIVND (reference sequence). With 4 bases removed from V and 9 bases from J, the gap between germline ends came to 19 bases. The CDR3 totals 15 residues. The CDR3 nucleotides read TGTGCCAGTAGTACCCTCAAGGGGTCTCGGGTTGAGCAGTTCTTC. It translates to CASSTLKGSRVEQFF.

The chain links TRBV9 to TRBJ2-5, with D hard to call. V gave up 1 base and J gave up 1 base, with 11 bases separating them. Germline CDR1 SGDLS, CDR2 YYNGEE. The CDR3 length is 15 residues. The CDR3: CASSVSPAGQETQYF. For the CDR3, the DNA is TGTGCCAGCAGCGTAAGCCCGGCAGGCCAAGAGACCCAGTACTTC.

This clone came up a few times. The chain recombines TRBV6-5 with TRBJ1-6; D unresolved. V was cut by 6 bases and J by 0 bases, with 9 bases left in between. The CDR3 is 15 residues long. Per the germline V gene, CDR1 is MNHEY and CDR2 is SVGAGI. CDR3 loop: CASSRSSSYNSPLHF. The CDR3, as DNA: TGTGCCAGCAGCCGTAGTAGCTCCTATAATTCACCCCTCCACTTT.

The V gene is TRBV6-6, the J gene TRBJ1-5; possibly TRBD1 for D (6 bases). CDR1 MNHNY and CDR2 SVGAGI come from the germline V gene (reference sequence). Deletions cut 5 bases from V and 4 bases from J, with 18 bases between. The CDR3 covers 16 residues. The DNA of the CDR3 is TGTGCCAGCAGTCTCCTGAGGACAGCCACTAATCAGCCCCAGCATTTT. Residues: CASSLLRTATNQPQHF.

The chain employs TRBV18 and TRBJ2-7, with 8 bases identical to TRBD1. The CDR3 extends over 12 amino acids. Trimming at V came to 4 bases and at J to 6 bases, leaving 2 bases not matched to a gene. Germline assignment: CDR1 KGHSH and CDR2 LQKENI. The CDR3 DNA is TGTGCCAGCTCACTTGGACAGGGCGAGCAGTACTTC. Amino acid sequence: CASSLGQGEQYF. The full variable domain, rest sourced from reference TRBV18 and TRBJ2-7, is NAGVMQNPRHLVRRRGQEARLRCSPMKGHSHVYWYRQLPEEGLKFMVYLQKENIIDESGMPKERFSAEFPKEGPSILRIQQVVRGDSAAYFCASSLGQGEQYFGPGTRLTVT.

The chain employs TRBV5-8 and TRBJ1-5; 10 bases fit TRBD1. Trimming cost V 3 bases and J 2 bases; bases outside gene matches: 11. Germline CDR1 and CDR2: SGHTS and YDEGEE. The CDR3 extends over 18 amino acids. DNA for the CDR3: TGTGCCAGCAGCTCCCTTTGGGACAGGGGTCAAGGCAATCAGCCCCAGCATTTT. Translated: CASSSLWDRGQGNQPQHF.

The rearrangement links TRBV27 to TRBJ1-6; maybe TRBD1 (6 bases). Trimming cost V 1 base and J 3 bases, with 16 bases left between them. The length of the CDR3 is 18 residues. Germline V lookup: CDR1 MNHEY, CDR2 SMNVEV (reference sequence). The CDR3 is CASSLWGGAGDYNSPLHF. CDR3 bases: TGTGCCAGCAGTTTATGGGGGGGGGCCGGGGACTATAATTCACCCCTCCACTTT.

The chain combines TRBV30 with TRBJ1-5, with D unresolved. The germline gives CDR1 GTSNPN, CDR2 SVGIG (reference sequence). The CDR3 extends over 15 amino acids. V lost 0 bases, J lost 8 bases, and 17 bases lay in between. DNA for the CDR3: TGTGCCTGGAGTGTAGGCAGGAGTAGCGGAGAGCCCCAGCATTTT. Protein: CAWSVGRSSGEPQHF.

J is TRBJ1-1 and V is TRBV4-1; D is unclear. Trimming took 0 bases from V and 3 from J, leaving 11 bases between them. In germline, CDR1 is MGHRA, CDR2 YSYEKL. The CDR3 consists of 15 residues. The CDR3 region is CASSQDNRGDTEAFF. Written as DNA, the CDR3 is TGCGCCAGCAGCCAAGACAATCGCGGCGACACTGAAGCTTTCTTT.

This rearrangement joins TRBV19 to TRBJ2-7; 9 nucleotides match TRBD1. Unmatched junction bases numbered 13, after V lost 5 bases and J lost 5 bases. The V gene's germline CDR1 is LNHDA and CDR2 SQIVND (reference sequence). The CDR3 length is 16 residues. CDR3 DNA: TGTGCCAGTAGTGCGCCCCCCTGGACAGGGGTCCACGAGCAGTACTTC. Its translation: CASSAPPWTGVHEQYF.